The T cell receptor beta chain described here comes from a study of cytomegalovirus exposure and HLA in healthy donors. Study-level points and caveats: Earlier analysis looked at TCR beta V segments, and most were productive about 87% or about 30% of the time.

Of note for this clone: Its antigen is currently unknown.

The PCR employed 60 Vbeta primers together with 13 Jbeta primers. TCRdb's copy holds only in-frame clones and misses some; the assay was immunoSEQ multiplex PCR. The sample records about 62,000 clones, around three quarters being singletons. When sampled, the donors appeared nominally healthy, though they likely had unrecorded immune exposures. Germline V gives CDR1 MNHEY, CDR2 SVGAGI. CDR3 length equals 15 residues. V was cut by 5 bases and J by 4 bases, with 14 bases left in between. The chain uses TRBV6-5 and TRBJ2-2; D might be TRBD2 (5 bases). The sequenced sample was PBMCs. This clonotype was obtained from a man in his 60s in good health and CMV-seropositive. The CDR3 DNA reads TGTGCCAGCAGTGGGATGGTAGCGCTCACCGGGGAGCTGTTTTTT. Translation: CASSGMVALTGELFF.